Each of the 4 T cell receptor beta chains below was sequenced from the same sample in a study of OX40 agonist ivuxolimab in advanced cancers. The assay was immunoSEQ multiplex PCR, and TCRdb's table has in-frame clones only and misses some. This sample has some 130,000 clones; just over 90% occur once, and the top ten carry roughly 0.99%. The specimen comprised CD4+ or CD8+ T cells sorted from blood, sampled in a trial of the OX40 agonist ivuxolimab. The receptors were sampled from an adult with an advanced solid tumor such as melanoma, head and neck, liver or kidney cancer.

J is TRBJ2-1 and V is TRBV5-1; TRBD1 is a possible D gene (6 bases). The germline V and J ends were trimmed by 4 bases and 0 bases, with 11 bases remaining between them. The germline CDR1 and CDR2 sequences are SGHRS and YFSETQ. This CDR3 is 15 amino acids long. The CDR3, as DNA: TGCGCCAGCAGCCCGACAGGTCTCTCCTACAATGAGCAGTTCTTC. As protein: CASSPTGLSYNEQFF.

The rearrangement joins TRBV5-1 to TRBJ2-7; D unresolved. The germline gives CDR1 SGHRS, CDR2 YFSETQ. The CDR3 length is 17 residues. Trimming pared 0 bases from V and 0 bases from J, leaving 16 bases between. As DNA, the CDR3 is TGCGCCAGCAGCTTGGATTCCTCACACGTGACCTCCTACGAGCAGTACTTC. The encoded protein is CASSLDSSHVTSYEQYF. The complete variable domain, with remaining parts taken from reference TRBV5-1 and TRBJ2-7, reads KAGVTQTPRYLIKTRGQQVTLSCSPISGHRSVSWYQQTPGQGLQFLFEYFSETQRNKGNFPGRFSGRQFSNSRSEMNVSTLELGDSALYLCASSLDSSHVTSYEQYFGPGTRLTVT.

V usage is TRBV7-3 and J usage is TRBJ2-7, with D possibly called TRBD1 or TRBD2 (5 bases each). From germline, CDR1 is SGHTA and CDR2 FQGTGA. The CDR3 runs 15 residues. V was clipped by 5 bases and J by 3 bases, with 17 bases between them. This CDR3 reads CASSLSLGPSYEQYF. Here the CDR3 DNA reads TGTGCCAGCAGCCTGAGCTTGGGACCGAGCTACGAGCAGTACTTC.

This chain joins TRBV2 and TRBJ2-7; the D is unclear. Germline V CDR1 and CDR2: SNHLY, FYNNEI. This CDR3 is built from 12 residues. V was shortened by 2 bases and J by 3 bases, with 5 bases between the two germline ends. The CDR3 sequence is CASSELGYEQYF. CDR3 bases: TGTGCCAGCAGTGAATTGGGCTACGAGCAGTACTTC.